This TCR beta chain was recovered during a study of naive and memory T cell subsets. Study-level findings and limits: There was no ground truth to check naive and memory subset results. A few larger clonotypes appeared in naive repertoires, especially CD8, possibly memory cells re-expressing CD45RA.

The beta constant-region primer was an equimolar mix of two oligonucleotides covering TRBC1 and TRBC2. Four rounds of PCR amplified the ligated cDNA using nested alpha and beta constant-region primers plus SP2. TCRdb reprocessed the UMI-ligation and nested PCR reads via MiXCR and lists one record per CDR3 protein. The sample records 150,000 or so distinct CDR3 sequences, over 20% being singletons. The CDR3 totals 12 residues. V was cut by 6 bases and J by 8 bases, with 13 bases left in between. Germline V gives CDR1 MDHEN, CDR2 SYDVKM. This clonotype was seen more than once but under ten times. Its antigen is unidentified. CD4 T cells were positively selected, then CD8 T cells from the CD4-negative fraction.

The chain carries TRBV28 and TRBJ1-2, with TRBD1 as a possible D gene (5 bases). The clonotype originates from a human donor in good health. Sequencing used naive CD4+ T cells from blood. The CDR3 loop reads CASRGLSDGYTF. The CDR3 DNA sequence: TGTGCCAGCAGGGGACTTAGTGACGGCTACACCTTC.